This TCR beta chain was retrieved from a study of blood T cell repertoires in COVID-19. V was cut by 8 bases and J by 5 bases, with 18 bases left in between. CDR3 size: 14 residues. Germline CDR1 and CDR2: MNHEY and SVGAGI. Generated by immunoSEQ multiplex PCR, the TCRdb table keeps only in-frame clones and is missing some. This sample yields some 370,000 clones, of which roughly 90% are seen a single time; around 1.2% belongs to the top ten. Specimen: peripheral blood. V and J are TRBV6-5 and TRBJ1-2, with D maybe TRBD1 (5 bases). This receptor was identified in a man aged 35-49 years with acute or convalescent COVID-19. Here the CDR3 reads CASHGVGTQYGYTF. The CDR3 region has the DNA TGTGCCAGCCACGGGGTTGGGACTCAATATGGCTACACCTTC.